The 10 T cell receptor beta chains presented below share a single source sample, sequenced in a study of radiation and T cells in renal cell carcinoma. Profiling relied on immunoSEQ multiplex PCR, and the TCRdb table lists in-frame clones only, not all of them. The sample consists of some 25,000 clones, 58% of them appearing once. This sample's treatment: treatment-naive control, cytoreductive nephrectomy. The sample was tumor tissue, taken from a patient whose treatment was nephrectomy without radiotherapy. Receptor source: a man aged 35 to 55 with renal cell carcinoma.

V usage is TRBV28 and J usage is TRBJ1-2; D might be TRBD1 (5 bases). Trimming removed 6 bases at V and 8 bases at J, with 19 bases between. The germline CDR1 and CDR2 sequences are MDHEN and SYDVKM. The CDR3 runs 14 residues. CDR3 in DNA: TGTGCCAGCAGCTCCCCCTCAGGGATACGCGGCTACACCTTC. This encodes CASSSPSGIRGYTF.

The chain carries TRBV2 and TRBJ1-1, with 7 bases matching TRBD1. The CDR3 runs 14 residues. Germline CDR1 reads SNHLY; CDR2 reads FYNNEI. Trimming at V came to 6 bases and at J to 4 bases, leaving 8 bases not matched to a gene. The CDR3 nucleotides are TGTGCCAGCAGGCAAGACAGGGCAGGCACTGAAGCTTTCTTT. This gives the protein CASRQDRAGTEAFF.

This clone came up a few times. The CDR3 region is CASSPWTGTTDTQYF. The CDR3 nucleotides are TGTGCCAGCAGCCCCTGGACAGGAACCACAGATACGCAGTATTTT. This chain links TRBV9 with TRBJ2-3, with 7 bases fitting TRBD1. Germline CDR1 reads SGDLS; CDR2 reads YYNGEE. The junction had 7 bases not matched to a gene; V was cut back by 4 bases and J by 2 bases. The CDR3 is 15 residues long.

The chain links TRBV4-1 to TRBJ1-4; tentatively, D is TRBD1 (5 bases). The CDR3 spans 16 residues. Germline CDR1 reads MGHRA; CDR2 reads YSYEKL. V lost 2 bases and J 6 bases, leaving 16 bases between the germline ends. The CDR3: CASSQRGGQSDEKLFF. The CDR3 region has the DNA TGCGCCAGCAGCCAAAGGGGCGGGCAGTCAGATGAAAAACTGTTTTTT.

The chain links TRBV25-1 to TRBJ2-3; 8 bases align to TRBD1. V trimming: 4 bases; J trimming: 9 bases; junction bases outside the gene matches: 12. The CDR3 length is 15 residues. Germline-derived CDR1 and CDR2 are MGHDK and SYGVNS. The CDR3 here is CASSASAQGARTQYF. CDR3 DNA sequence: TGTGCCAGCAGTGCCTCGGCCCAGGGGGCGAGGACGCAGTATTTT.

This clone has just a few counts. The chain uses TRBV7-2 and TRBJ2-7; D unclear. Trimming stripped 8 bases from V and 4 bases from J, with 15 bases between. Looked up from germline, CDR1 is SGHTA and CDR2 is FQGNSA. This CDR3 comprises 13 residues. CDR3 protein: CASPGETTYEQYV. The CDR3 nucleotides are TGTGCCAGCCCGGGTGAGACGACATACGAGCAGTACGTC.

This chain links TRBV10-3 with TRBJ2-3; D may be TRBD2 (6 bases). The CDR3 sequence is 13 residues long. Trimming removed 5 bases from V and 8 bases from J, with 14 bases in between. Germline CDR1 is ENHRY and CDR2 is SYGVKD. CDR3 loop: CAISSEAEGTQYF. Here the CDR3 DNA reads TGTGCCATCAGTAGCGAGGCGGAGGGTACGCAGTATTTT.

CDR3 nucleotides: TGTGCCATCAGTGAGTCCGGAGGGGGAACCAATTCACCCCTCCACTTT. Protein: CAISESGGGTNSPLHF. The rearrangement joins TRBV10-3 to TRBJ1-6, with D possibly matching TRBD1 (6 bases). The CDR3 consists of 16 residues. The V gene's germline CDR1 is ENHRY and CDR2 SYGVKD. V lost 0 bases and J lost 7, with 13 bases in between.

This chain joins TRBV10-3 and TRBJ1-2, with 11 nucleotides matching TRBD1. The CDR3 totals 14 residues. J lost 4 bases, V lost 3 bases, and 1 base had no gene match. Germline assignment: CDR1 ENHRY and CDR2 SYGVKD. This CDR3 is CAISEGQGAYGYTF. The DNA for the CDR3 is TGTGCCATCAGTGAAGGACAGGGGGCCTATGGCTACACCTTC.

This clone was seen just once. The chain is built from TRBV14 and TRBJ1-3; D remains ambiguous. The CDR3 runs 13 residues. Germline CDR1 SGHDN, CDR2 FVKESK. Trimming took 5 bases from V and 3 from J, leaving 8 bases between them. CDR3 coding DNA: TGTGCCAGCAGCTACGGCGGTGGAAACACCATATATTTT. Translated, it gives CASSYGGGNTIYF.